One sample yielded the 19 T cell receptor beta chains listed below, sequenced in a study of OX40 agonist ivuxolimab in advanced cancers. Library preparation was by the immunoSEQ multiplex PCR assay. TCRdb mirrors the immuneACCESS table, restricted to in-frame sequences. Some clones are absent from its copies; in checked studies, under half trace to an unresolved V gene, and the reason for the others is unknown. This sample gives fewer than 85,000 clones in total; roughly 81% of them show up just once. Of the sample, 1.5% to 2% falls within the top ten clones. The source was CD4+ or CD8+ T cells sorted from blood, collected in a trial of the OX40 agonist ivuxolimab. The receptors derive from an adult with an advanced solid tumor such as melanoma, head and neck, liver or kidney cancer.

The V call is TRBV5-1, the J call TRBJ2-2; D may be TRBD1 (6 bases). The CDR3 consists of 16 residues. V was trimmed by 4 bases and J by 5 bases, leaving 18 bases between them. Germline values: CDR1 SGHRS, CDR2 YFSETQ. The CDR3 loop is CASSARTGYGTGELFF. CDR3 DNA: TGCGCCAGCAGCGCCAGAACAGGGTATGGGACCGGGGAGCTGTTTTTT.

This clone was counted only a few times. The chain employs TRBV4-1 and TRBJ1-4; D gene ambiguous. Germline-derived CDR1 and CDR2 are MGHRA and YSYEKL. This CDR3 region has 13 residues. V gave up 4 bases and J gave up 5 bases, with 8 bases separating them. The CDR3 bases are TGCGCCAGCAGCCTTTTGGTGAATGAAAAACTGTTTTTT. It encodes CASSLLVNEKLFF.

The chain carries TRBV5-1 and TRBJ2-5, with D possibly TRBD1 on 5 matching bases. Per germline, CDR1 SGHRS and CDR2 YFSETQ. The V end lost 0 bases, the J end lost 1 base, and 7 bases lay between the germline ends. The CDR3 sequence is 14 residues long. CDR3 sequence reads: CASSLGQIQETQYF. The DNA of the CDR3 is TGCGCCAGCAGCTTGGGACAGATCCAAGAGACCCAGTACTTC.

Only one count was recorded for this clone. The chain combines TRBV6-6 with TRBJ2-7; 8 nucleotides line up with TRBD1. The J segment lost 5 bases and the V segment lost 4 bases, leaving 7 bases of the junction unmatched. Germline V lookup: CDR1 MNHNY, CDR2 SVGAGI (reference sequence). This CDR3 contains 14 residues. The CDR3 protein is CASSLRQGKNEQYF. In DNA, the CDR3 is TGTGCCAGCAGTTTACGACAGGGGAAAAACGAGCAGTACTTC.

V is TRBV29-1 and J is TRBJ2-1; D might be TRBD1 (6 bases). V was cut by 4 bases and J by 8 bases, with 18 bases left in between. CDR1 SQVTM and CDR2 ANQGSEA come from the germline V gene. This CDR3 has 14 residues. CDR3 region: CSVVPGATGYEQFF. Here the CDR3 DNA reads TGCAGCGTTGTCCCAGGGGCAACGGGGTATGAGCAGTTCTTC.

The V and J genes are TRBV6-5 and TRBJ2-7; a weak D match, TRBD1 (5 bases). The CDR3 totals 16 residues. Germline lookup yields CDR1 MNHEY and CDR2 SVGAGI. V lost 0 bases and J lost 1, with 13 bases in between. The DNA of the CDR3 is TGTGCCAGCAGTTACTCGGTCCAGGGCGCTTCCTACGAGCAGTACTTC. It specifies CASSYSVQGASYEQYF.

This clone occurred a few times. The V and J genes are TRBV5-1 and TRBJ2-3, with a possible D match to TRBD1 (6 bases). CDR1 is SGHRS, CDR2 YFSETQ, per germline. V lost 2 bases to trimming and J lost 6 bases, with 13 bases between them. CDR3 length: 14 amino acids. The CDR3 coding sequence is TGCGCCAGCAGCTTAGGACAGTTTTGGGATACGCAGTATTTT. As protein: CASSLGQFWDTQYF.

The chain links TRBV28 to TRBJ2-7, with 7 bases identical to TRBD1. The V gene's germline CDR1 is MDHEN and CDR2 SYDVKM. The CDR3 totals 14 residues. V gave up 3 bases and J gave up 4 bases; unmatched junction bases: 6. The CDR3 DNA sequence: TGTGCCAGCAGTTTGTGGGACAGAATATACGAGCAGTACTTC. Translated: CASSLWDRIYEQYF.

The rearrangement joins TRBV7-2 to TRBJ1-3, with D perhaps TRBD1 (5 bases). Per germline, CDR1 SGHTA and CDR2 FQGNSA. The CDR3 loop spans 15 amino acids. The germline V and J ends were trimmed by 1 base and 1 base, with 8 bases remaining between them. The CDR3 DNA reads TGTGCCAGCAGCTTAGGGTGGGGGTCTGGAAACACCATATATTTT. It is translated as CASSLGWGSGNTIYF.

The CDR3 region is CASSQSRGAYGYTF. DNA for the CDR3: TGTGCCAGCAGCCAATCCCGGGGGGCCTATGGCTACACCTTC. The V gene is TRBV16, the J gene TRBJ1-2, with TRBD1 as a possible D gene (6 bases). Trimming removed 0 bases from V and 4 bases from J, with 9 bases in between. From germline, CDR1 is KGHSY and CDR2 FQNENV. This CDR3 spans 14 amino acids.

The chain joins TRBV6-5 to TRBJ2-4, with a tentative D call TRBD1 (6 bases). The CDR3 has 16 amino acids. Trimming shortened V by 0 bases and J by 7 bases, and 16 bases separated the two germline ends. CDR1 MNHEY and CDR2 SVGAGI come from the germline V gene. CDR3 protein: CASSYSHRVRSNIQYF. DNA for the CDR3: TGTGCCAGCAGTTACTCGCACAGGGTACGGTCTAACATTCAGTACTTC.

The CDR3 region has the DNA TGTGCCAGCAGTTCGACCCGGGAGGCTTACAATGAGCAGTTCTTC. Translated, it gives CASSSTREAYNEQFF. The chain combines TRBV27 with TRBJ2-1, with 7 bases matching TRBD2. Germline V lookup: CDR1 MNHEY, CDR2 SMNVEV (reference sequence). With V trimmed by 4 bases and J by 4 bases, 7 bases remained unmatched. This CDR3 contains 15 residues.

The CDR3 is CASRTPNYGYTF. In DNA form, the CDR3 reads TGCGCCAGCCGGACGCCAAACTATGGCTACACCTTC. This chain connects TRBV10-2 to TRBJ1-2, with D uncertain. CDR3 length: 12 amino acids. Deletions cut 8 bases from V and 2 bases from J, with 9 bases between. The germline gives CDR1 WSHSY, CDR2 SAAADI.

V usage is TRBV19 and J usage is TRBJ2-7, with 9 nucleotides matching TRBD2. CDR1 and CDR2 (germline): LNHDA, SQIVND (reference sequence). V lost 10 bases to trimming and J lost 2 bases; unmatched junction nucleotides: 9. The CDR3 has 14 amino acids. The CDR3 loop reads CATKSLAGTYEQYF. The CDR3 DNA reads TGTGCCACCAAAAGCCTAGCGGGAACCTACGAGCAGTACTTC. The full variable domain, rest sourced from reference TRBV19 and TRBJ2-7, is DGGITQSPKYLFRKEGQNVTLSCEQNLNHDAMYWYRQDPGQGLRLIYYSQIVNDFQKGDIAEGYSVSREKKESFPLTVTSAQKNPTAFYLCATKSLAGTYEQYFGPGTRLTVT.

In DNA, the CDR3 is TGTGCCAGCAGCTTAGAACAGGGGCACGAGCAGTACTTC. Translated, it gives CASSLEQGHEQYF. J is TRBJ2-7 and V is TRBV11-3; TRBD1 agrees at 7 bases. The V and J ends lost 0 bases and 5 bases, in that order; junction bases with no gene match: 1. Looked up from germline, CDR1 is SGHNT and CDR2 is YENEEA. CDR3 size: 13 residues.

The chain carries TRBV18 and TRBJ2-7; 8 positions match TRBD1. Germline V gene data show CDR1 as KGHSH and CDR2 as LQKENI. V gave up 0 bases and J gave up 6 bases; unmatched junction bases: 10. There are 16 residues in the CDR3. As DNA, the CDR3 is TGTGCCAGCTCACCACCGTGGACAGGGCAAGCCGTCGAGCAGTACTTC. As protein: CASSPPWTGQAVEQYF.

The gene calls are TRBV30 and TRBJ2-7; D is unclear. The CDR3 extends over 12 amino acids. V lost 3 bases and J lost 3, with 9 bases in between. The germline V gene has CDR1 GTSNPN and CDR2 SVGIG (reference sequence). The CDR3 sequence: CAWRLISYEQYF. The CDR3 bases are TGTGCCTGGAGACTCATCAGCTACGAGCAGTACTTC.

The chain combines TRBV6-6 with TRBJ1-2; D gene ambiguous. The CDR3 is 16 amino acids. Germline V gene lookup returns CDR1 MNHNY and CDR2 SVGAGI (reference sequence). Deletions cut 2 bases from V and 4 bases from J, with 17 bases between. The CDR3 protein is CASSYGQPQKIYGYTF. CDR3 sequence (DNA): TGTGCCAGCAGTTACGGGCAGCCCCAGAAGATCTATGGCTACACCTTC.

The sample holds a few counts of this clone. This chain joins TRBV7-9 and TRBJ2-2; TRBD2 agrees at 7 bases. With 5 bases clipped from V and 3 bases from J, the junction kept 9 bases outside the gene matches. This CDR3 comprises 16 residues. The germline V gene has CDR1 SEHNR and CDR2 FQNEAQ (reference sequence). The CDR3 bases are TGTGCCAGCAGCGACGGTACTAGCGTCGACACCGGGGAGCTGTTTTTT. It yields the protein CASSDGTSVDTGELFF. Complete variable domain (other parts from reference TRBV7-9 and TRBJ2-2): DTGVSQNPRHKITKRGQNVTFRCDPISEHNRLYWYRQTLGQGPEFLTYFQNEAQLEKSRLLSDRFSAERPKGSFSTLEIQRTEQGDSAMYLCASSDGTSVDTGELFFGEGSRLTVL.